This paragraph reports one T cell receptor beta chain. The data stem from a study of T cells in Graves' hyperthyroidism and ophthalmopathy. The V and J ends lost 6 bases and 5 bases respectively, with 19 bases between them. Germline values: CDR1 MGHRA, CDR2 YSYEKL. The CDR3 runs to 15 residues. RNA transcripts gave rise to amplified TCR beta CDR3 regions. The HTBI primer set was used in a first-round RT-PCR of the TCR CDR3. TCRdb passed the multiplex PCR reads through MiXCR, listing each CDR3 protein once. This repertoire shows around 720,000 distinct CDR3 sequences, 30% to 40% found once; its top ten account for roughly 31%.

What was sequenced was blood. The TCR originated in a woman aged 40 to 55 with Graves' hyperthyroidism. V and J are TRBV4-1 and TRBJ1-1; no reliable D call. CDR3 amino acids: CASSNPQRRETEAFF. CDR3 sequence (DNA): TGCGCCAGCAGTAATCCACAGAGACGGGAAACTGAAGCTTTCTTT.